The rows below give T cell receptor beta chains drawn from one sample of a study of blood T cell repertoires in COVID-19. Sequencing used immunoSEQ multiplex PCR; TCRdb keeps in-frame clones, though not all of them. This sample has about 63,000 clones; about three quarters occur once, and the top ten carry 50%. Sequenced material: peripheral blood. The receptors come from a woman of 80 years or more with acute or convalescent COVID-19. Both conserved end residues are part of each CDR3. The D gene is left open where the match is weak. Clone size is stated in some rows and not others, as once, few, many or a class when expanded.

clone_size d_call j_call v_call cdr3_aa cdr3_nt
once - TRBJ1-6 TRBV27 CASSRGVRSSYNSPLHF TGTGCCAGCAGTCGGGGGGTAAGGAGCTCCTATAATTCACCCCTCCACTTT
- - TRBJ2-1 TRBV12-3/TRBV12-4 CASSLQGYNEQFF TGTGCCAGCAGTTTACAGGGATACAATGAGCAGTTCTTC
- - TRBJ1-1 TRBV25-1 CASRSFGVARTEAFF TGTGCCAGCAGAAGCTTTGGCGTCGCGAGGACTGAAGCTTTCTTT
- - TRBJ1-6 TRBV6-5 CASSSGRGEGSPLHF TGTGCCAGCAGTTCTGGCAGGGGAGAAGGTTCACCCCTCCACTTT
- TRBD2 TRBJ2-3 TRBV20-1 CSASWASGSLSTDTQYF TGCAGTGCTAGTTGGGCTAGCGGGAGTCTGAGCACAGATACGCAGTATTTT
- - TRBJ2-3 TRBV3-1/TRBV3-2 CASSQDGRTITTDTQYF TGTGCCAGCAGCCAAGATGGGAGGACTATTACGACAGATACGCAGTATTTT
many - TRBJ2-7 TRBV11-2 CASSLQTAYEQYF TGTGCCAGCAGCCTCCAGACAGCTTACGAGCAGTACTTC
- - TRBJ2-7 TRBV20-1 CSVGFDEQYF TGCAGTGTCGGGTTCGACGAGCAGTACTTC
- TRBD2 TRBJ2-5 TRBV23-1 CASAGGRVPGTQYF TGCGCCAGTGCGGGCGGGAGGGTCCCTGGGACCCAGTACTTC
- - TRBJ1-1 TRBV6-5 CASSYSLFMNTEAFF TGTGCCAGCAGTTATTCACTATTCATGAACACTGAAGCTTTCTTT
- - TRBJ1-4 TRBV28 CASSSRDISNEKLFF TGTGCCAGCAGCTCCCGGGACATATCTAATGAAAAACTGTTTTTT
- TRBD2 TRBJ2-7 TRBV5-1 CASSLSGRVEYEQYF TGCGCCAGCAGCTTGTCCGGGAGGGTAGAGTACGAGCAGTACTTC
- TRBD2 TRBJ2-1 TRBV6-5 CASTPSREAGEQFF TGTGCCAGCACCCCCAGCCGGGAGGCTGGTGAGCAGTTCTTC
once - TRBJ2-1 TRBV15 CATSPARSSYNEQFF TGTGCCACCAGTCCTGCTCGGTCCTCCTACAATGAGCAGTTCTTC
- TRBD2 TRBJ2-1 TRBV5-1 CASSITGTSGRNEQFF TGCGCCAGCAGTATTACCGGGACTAGCGGGAGAAATGAGCAGTTCTTC
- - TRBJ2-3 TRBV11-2 CASSLDGSQVDTQYF TGTGCCAGCAGCTTAGACGGGAGTCAGGTAGATACGCAGTATTTT
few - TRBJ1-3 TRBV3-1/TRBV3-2 CASSQDRVSGNTIYF TGTGCCAGCAGCCAAGACAGGGTGTCCGGAAACACCATATATTTT
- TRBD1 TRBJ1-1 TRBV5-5 CASSALTGRNTEAFF TGTGCCAGCAGCGCCCTGACAGGGCGGAACACTGAAGCTTTCTTT
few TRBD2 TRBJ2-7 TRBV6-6 CASSYGTSGIEQYF TGTGCCAGCAGTTACGGGACTAGCGGGATCGAGCAGTACTTC
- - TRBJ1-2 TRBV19 CATQEAVNYGYTF TGTGCCACCCAAGAGGCGGTGAACTATGGCTACACCTTC
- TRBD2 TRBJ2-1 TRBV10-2 CASFRVQREVNEQFF TGCGCCAGCTTTCGGGTCCAGCGGGAGGTCAATGAGCAGTTCTTC
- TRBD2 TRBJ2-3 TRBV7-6 CASQGLAGGVDTQYF TGTGCCAGCCAGGGCTTAGCGGGAGGGGTAGATACGCAGTATTTT
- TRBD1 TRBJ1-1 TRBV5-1 CASSPWTGVTTNTEAFF TGCGCCAGCAGCCCCTGGACAGGGGTCACCACGAACACTGAAGCTTTCTTT
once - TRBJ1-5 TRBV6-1 CASSDPREVQPQHF TGTGCCAGCAGTGACCCCAGGGAGGTGCAGCCCCAGCATTTT
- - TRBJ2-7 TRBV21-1 CASSDQRPKRRANEQYF TGTGCCAGCAGCGACCAGAGGCCAAAAAGGAGGGCAAACGAGCAGTACTTC
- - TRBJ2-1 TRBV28 CASRPNTGNEQFF TGTGCCAGCAGACCTAATACAGGGAATGAGCAGTTCTTC
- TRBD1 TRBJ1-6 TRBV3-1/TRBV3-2 CASRARDRDNSPLHF TGTGCCAGCAGAGCCCGGGACAGAGATAATTCACCCCTCCACTTT
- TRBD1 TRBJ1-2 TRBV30 CAWSRDRPYGYTF TGTGCCTGGAGTCGGGACAGGCCCTATGGCTACACCTTC